Sequencing of this T cell receptor beta chain was carried out in a study of molecular identifiers for immune sequencing clone quantification. The study, taken as a whole, reports: With a barcode shared among identical TCR molecules, highly expanded clone sizes could be underestimated.

Each CDR3 protein gets one entry after TCRdb re-called the PCR reads with MiXCR. This sample has 400,000 to 600,000 distinct CDR3 sequences, with over 20% found just once. Based on a CD8+CD4-CCR7+CD45RA+ profile, naive CD8 T cells were sorted. This clonotype has a count of ten or more. Its specificity is unknown. The CDR3 is made up of 16 amino acids. V dropped 4 bases and J dropped 0 bases, with 17 bases sitting between them. Germline CDR1 is SGHRS and CDR2 is YFSETQ. This sequence joins TRBV5-1 and TRBJ2-7, with a weak D call TRBD2 (6 bases). This sequence originates from a human donor in good health. Some libraries in this study had Jurkat cell RNA spiked in. Sequenced sample: naive CD8+ T cells from blood, with Jurkat cell RNA spiked in. The subset: FACS-sorted CD8+CD4-CCR7+CD45RA+ naive T cells. In DNA, the CDR3 is TGCGCCAGCAGCCACCCGGAGGGCCAGAGCTCCTACGAGCAGTACTTC. Translating it yields CASSHPEGQSSYEQYF.